Presented here are 5 T cell receptor beta chains from one specimen sequenced in a study of blood T cell repertoires in COVID-19. Sequenced by immunoSEQ multiplex PCR; TCRdb stores in-frame clones only, minus some. The repertoire has more than 85,000 clones, 82% of them found once; the top ten carry 16%. Material: peripheral blood. The receptors shown here come from a woman aged 55 to 70 with acute or convalescent COVID-19.

The CDR3 protein is CASSPRGALGSPLHF. The DNA of the CDR3 is TGTGCCAGCAGCCCACGGGGGGCCTTGGGTTCACCCCTCCACTTT. This chain joins TRBV7-3 and TRBJ1-6; tentative D call: TRBD1 (6 bases). Between the trimmed V and J ends, which lost 5 bases and 9 bases, there was a span of 17 bases. There are 15 residues in the CDR3. Per the germline V gene, CDR1 is SGHTA and CDR2 is FQGTGA.

The chain has TRBV4-3 and TRBJ2-7, with 9 bases that match TRBD2. The V segment lost 5 bases and the J segment 5 bases; nucleotides outside the gene matches: 10. CDR1 and CDR2 from the germline V gene are LGHNA and YSLEER. The CDR3 has 15 amino acids. This CDR3 is CASSNGGGAVNEQYF. The CDR3 DNA reads TGCGCCAGCAGCAATGGCGGGGGGGCGGTCAACGAGCAGTACTTC.

The gene calls are TRBV29-1 and TRBJ2-7, with 9 bases aligning to TRBD2. Germline lookup yields CDR1 SQVTM and CDR2 ANQGSEA. The junction had 7 bases not matched to a gene; V was cut back by 4 bases and J by 6 bases. This CDR3 is built from 13 residues. The CDR3 nucleotides read TGCAGCGTTGTCGGCGGGGGGGCTGGCGAGCAGTACTTC. This encodes CSVVGGGAGEQYF.

The rearrangement uses TRBV6-2 or TRBV6-3 and TRBJ2-6; 7 bases map to TRBD1. This CDR3 region has 19 residues. Germline CDR1 is MNHEY and CDR2 is SVGEGT. Trimming at V came to 2 bases and at J to 0 bases, leaving 10 bases not matched to a gene. CDR3 loop: CASSYARTGAFSGANVLTF. The CDR3 DNA follows: TGTGCCAGCAGTTACGCCAGGACAGGCGCCTTCTCTGGGGCCAACGTCCTGACTTTC.

The chain is built from TRBV13 and TRBJ1-1; 9 bases fit TRBD1. The germline CDR1 and CDR2 sequences are PRHDT and FYEKMQ (reference sequence). CDR3 length equals 15 residues. Trimming cost V 1 base and J 3 bases; bases outside gene matches: 3. The CDR3 here is CASSLAGQGDTEAFF. In DNA form, the CDR3 reads TGTGCCAGCAGCTTAGCGGGACAGGGTGACACTGAAGCTTTCTTT.